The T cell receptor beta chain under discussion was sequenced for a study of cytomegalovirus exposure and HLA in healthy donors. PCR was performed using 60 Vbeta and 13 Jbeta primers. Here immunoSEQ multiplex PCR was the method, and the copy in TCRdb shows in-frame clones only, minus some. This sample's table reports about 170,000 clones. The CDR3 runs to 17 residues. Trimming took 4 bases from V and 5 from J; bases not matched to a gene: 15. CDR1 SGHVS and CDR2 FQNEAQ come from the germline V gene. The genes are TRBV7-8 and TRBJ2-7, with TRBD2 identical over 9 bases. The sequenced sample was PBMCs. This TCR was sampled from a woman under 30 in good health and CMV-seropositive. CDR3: CASSYRRLAVVGDEQYF. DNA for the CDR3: TGTGCCAGCAGCTATAGAAGACTAGCGGTGGTAGGCGACGAGCAGTACTTC.